This T cell receptor (beta chain) emerged from a study of blood T cells in healthy people across ages. The CDR3 contains 14 residues. The V end was cut by 4 bases, the J end by 6 bases, with 13 bases between. CDR1 ENHRY and CDR2 SYGVKD come from the germline V gene. PCR was performed a second time for about 7 to 11 cycles using a sample-barcoded 5' primer and a J-beta primer mix. TCRdb re-analysed the 5' RACE reads in MiXCR, keeping a single row per CDR3 protein. Of 730,000 or so distinct CDR3 sequences listed, 35% to 50% were seen once; the top ten hold 25% to 30%. This clonotype was seen a few times.

This TCR was recovered from a man aged 80 or over in good health. The chain recombines TRBV10-3 with TRBJ2-1; the D gene is possibly TRBD1 (5 bases). The specimen sequenced was blood. Written as DNA, the CDR3 is TGTGCCATCAGTGGGGGCCTTGGGTCCAATGAGCAGTTCTTC. Its translation is CAISGGLGSNEQFF.